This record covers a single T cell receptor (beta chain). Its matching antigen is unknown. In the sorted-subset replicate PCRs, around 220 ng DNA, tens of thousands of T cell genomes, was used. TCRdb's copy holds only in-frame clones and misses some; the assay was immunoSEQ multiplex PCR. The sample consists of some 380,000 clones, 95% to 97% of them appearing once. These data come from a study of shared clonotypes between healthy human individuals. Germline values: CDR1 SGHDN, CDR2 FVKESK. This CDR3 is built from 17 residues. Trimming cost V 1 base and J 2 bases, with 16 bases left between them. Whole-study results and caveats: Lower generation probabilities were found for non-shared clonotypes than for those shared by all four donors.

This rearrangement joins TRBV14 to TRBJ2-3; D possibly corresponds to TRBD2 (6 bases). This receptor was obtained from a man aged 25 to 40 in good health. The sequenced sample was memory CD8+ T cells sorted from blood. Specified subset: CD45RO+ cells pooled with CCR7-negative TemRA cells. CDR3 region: CASSQAVRGIITDTQYF. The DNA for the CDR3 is TGTGCCAGCAGCCAAGCAGTCCGGGGGATTATCACAGATACGCAGTATTTT. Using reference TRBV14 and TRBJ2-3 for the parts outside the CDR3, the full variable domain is EAGVTQFPSHSVIEKGQTVTLRCDPISGHDNLYWYRRVMGKEIKFLLHFVKESKQDESGMPNNRFLAERTGGTYSTLKVQPAELEDSGVYFCASSQAVRGIITDTQYFGPGTRLTVL.